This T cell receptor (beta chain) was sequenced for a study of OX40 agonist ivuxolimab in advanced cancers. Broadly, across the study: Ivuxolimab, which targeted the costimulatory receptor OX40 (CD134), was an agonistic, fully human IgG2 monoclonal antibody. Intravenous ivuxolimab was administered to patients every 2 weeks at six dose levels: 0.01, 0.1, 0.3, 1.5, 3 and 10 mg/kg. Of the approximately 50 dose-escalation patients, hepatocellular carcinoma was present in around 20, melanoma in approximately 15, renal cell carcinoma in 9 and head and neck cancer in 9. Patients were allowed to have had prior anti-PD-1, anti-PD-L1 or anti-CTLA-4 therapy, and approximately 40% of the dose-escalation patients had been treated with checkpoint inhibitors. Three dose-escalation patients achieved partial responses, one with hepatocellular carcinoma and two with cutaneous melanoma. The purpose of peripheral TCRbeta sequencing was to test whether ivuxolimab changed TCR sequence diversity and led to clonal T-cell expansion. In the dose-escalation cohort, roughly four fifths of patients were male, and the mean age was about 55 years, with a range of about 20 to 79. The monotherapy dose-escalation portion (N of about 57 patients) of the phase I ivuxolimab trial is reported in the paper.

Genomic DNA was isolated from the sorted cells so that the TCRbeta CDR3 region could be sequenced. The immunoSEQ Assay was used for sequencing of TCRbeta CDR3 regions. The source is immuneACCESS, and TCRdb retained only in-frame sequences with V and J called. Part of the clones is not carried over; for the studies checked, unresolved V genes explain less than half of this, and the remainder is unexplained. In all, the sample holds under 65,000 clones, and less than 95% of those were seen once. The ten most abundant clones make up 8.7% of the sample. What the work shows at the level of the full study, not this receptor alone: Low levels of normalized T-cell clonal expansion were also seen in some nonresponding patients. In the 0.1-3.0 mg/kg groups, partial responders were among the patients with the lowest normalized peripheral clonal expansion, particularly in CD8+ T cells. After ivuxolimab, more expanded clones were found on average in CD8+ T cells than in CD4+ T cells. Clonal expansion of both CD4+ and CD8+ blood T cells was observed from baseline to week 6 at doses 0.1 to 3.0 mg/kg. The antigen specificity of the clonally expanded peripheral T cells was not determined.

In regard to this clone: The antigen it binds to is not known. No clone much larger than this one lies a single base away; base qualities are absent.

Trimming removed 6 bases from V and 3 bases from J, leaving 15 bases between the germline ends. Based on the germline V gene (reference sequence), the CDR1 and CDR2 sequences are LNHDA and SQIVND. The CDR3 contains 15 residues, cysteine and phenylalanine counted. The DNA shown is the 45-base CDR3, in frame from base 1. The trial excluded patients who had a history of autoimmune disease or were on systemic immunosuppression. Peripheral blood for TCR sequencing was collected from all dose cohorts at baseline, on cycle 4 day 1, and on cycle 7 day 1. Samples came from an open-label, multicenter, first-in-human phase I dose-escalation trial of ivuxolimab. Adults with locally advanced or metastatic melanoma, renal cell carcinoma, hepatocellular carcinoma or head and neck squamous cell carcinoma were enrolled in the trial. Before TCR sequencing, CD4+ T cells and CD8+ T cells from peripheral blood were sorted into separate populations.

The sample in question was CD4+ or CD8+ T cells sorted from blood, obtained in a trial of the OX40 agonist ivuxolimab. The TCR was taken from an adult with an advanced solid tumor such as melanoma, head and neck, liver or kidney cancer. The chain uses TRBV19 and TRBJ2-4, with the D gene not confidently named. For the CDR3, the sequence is CASRSPRVGKNIQYF. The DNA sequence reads TGTGCCAGTAGAAGTCCCCGGGTAGGCAAAAACATTCAGTACTTC.